The 15 T cell receptor beta chains presented below share a single source sample, sequenced in a study of blood T cell repertoires in COVID-19. Profiling relied on immunoSEQ multiplex PCR, and the TCRdb table lists in-frame clones only, not all of them. The table shows about 90,000 clones, with 70% to 90% occurring only once. Specimen: peripheral blood. Receptors originate from a man in his 60s with acute or convalescent COVID-19.

The chain uses TRBV7-9 and TRBJ1-4; the D gene is possibly TRBD1 (6 bases). Trimming cost V 5 bases and J 7 bases, with 23 bases left between them. CDR1 and CDR2 from the germline V gene are SEHNR and FQNEAQ (reference sequence). The CDR3 loop spans 17 amino acids. The CDR3 DNA follows: TGTGCCAGCAGCCCCGGAACGGCGGGCGGGGGCGGTGAAAAACTGTTTTTT. This gives the protein CASSPGTAGGGGEKLFF.

The chain uses TRBV2 and TRBJ1-2, with unresolved D. The CDR3 has 14 amino acids. Trimming shortened V by 2 bases and J by 5 bases, and 12 bases separated the two germline ends. Germline V gene data show CDR1 as SNHLY and CDR2 as FYNNEI. CDR3 coding DNA: TGTGCCAGCAGTGAACCGGGTTCCCCGTATGGCTACACCTTC. Protein product: CASSEPGSPYGYTF.

The J gene is TRBJ2-3, the V gene TRBV19; TRBD2 aligns across 11 bases. The V gene end was trimmed by 5 bases and the J gene end by 1 base; junction bases not matched to a gene: 14. The CDR3 covers 19 residues. Germline V gives CDR1 LNHDA, CDR2 SQIVND (reference sequence). The DNA of the CDR3 is TGTGCCAGTAGTCGGGCTAGCGGGGGGCGGTCTGGAGGCACAGATACGCAGTATTTT. Amino acids: CASSRASGGRSGGTDTQYF. Together with reference TRBV19 and TRBJ2-3, the CDR3 gives the full variable domain: DGGITQSPKYLFRKEGQNVTLSCEQNLNHDAMYWYRQDPGQGLRLIYYSQIVNDFQKGDIAEGYSVSREKKESFPLTVTSAQKNPTAFYLCASSRASGGRSGGTDTQYFGPGTRLTVL.

The chain employs TRBV11-2 and TRBJ2-3; D uncertain. The CDR3 covers 12 residues. V was clipped by 2 bases and J by 2 bases, with 2 bases between them. Per the germline V gene, CDR1 is SGHAT and CDR2 is FQNNGV. The CDR3 region has the DNA TGTGCCAGCAGCTTATACACAGATACGCAGTATTTT. Amino acids: CASSLYTDTQYF.

This chain links TRBV5-6 with TRBJ2-5; TRBD2 matches at 10 bases. After removal of 0 bases from V and 3 bases from J, the junction contained 5 bases not matched to a gene. Germline lookup yields CDR1 SGHDT and CDR2 YYEEEE. This CDR3 is 16 amino acids long. CDR3 loop: CASSLVSGRREETQYF. Here the CDR3 DNA reads TGTGCCAGCAGCTTGGTTAGCGGGAGGCGCGAAGAGACCCAGTACTTC.

This rearrangement joins TRBV14 to TRBJ1-6; D unclear. Trimming left V 2 bases short and J 9 bases short, with 11 bases between. CDR1 is SGHDN, CDR2 FVKESK, per germline. This CDR3 has 14 amino acids. The CDR3 loop is CASSQTPGFSPLHF. CDR3 DNA: TGTGCCAGCAGCCAAACGCCCGGGTTTTCACCCCTCCACTTT.

The rearrangement links TRBV30 to TRBJ1-1, with no clear D. The V gene's germline CDR1 is GTSNPN and CDR2 SVGIG (reference sequence). The CDR3 is made up of 16 amino acids. Trimming removed 0 bases from V and 1 base from J, with 15 bases in between. CDR3: CAWSVFASRANTEAFF. The CDR3 region has the DNA TGTGCCTGGAGTGTATTTGCCTCGAGGGCGAACACTGAAGCTTTCTTT.

The V gene is TRBV14, the J gene TRBJ2-1, with 7 bases aligning to TRBD1. V shed 3 bases and J 7 bases; nucleotides not matched to a gene: 6. CDR3 size: 14 residues. Germline V gives CDR1 SGHDN, CDR2 FVKESK. The CDR3 spells CASSHDRVLNEQFF. CDR3 nucleotide sequence: TGTGCCAGCAGCCATGACAGGGTCCTGAATGAGCAGTTCTTC.

The sample holds one count of this clone. The V call is TRBV4-2, the J call TRBJ1-1; D may be TRBD1 (5 bases). The germline gives CDR1 LGHNA, CDR2 YNFKEQ. Trimming removed 3 bases from V and 2 bases from J, with 13 bases in between. CDR3 length: 15 residues. The CDR3 sequence is CASSQGLQTNTEAFF. The CDR3 DNA reads TGTGCCAGCAGCCAGGGGCTCCAGACCAACACTGAAGCTTTCTTT.

This clone has just one count. The chain is built from TRBV5-1 and TRBJ1-5; no reliable D call. V was clipped by 4 bases and J by 6 bases, with 17 bases between them. The CDR3 is 15 residues long. The V gene's germline CDR1 is SGHRS and CDR2 YFSETQ. The CDR3 loop reads CASSPVPEAAQPQHF. The CDR3 DNA sequence: TGCGCCAGCAGCCCAGTGCCAGAGGCGGCTCAGCCCCAGCATTTT.

The chain links TRBV5-1 to TRBJ2-1; a weak D match, TRBD2 (6 bases). CDR1 is SGHRS and CDR2 is YFSETQ in the germline V gene. Trimming removed 5 bases at V and 8 bases at J, with 20 bases between. The CDR3 spans 15 residues. CDR3 in amino acids: CASSHTEGTRDEQFF. Written as DNA, the CDR3 is TGCGCCAGCAGTCACACGGAGGGGACTCGAGATGAGCAGTTCTTC.

This chain joins TRBV14 and TRBJ1-4, with D possibly matching TRBD1 (5 bases). The CDR3 consists of 15 residues. Germline-derived CDR1 and CDR2 are SGHDN and FVKESK. The V gene lost 2 bases and the J gene lost 5 bases, with 12 bases spanning the gap. The CDR3 loop reads CASSQFRAGNEKLFF. The CDR3 DNA is TGTGCCAGCAGCCAATTCAGGGCTGGCAATGAAAAACTGTTTTTT.

The CDR3 is CASSLRQYTEAFF. CDR3 nucleotide sequence: TGTGCCAGCAGCTTGCGTCAGTACACTGAAGCTTTCTTT. The rearrangement uses TRBV5-8 and TRBJ1-1; D ambiguous. V gave up 1 base and J gave up 3 bases, with 7 bases separating them. Germline V gene data show CDR1 as SGHTS and CDR2 as YDEGEE. CDR3 length equals 13 residues.

This clone is a singleton in its sample. The chain has TRBV6-1 and TRBJ2-3; D possibly corresponds to TRBD2 (6 bases). This CDR3 has 16 residues. Trimming stripped 4 bases from V and 1 base from J, with 15 bases between. Germline values: CDR1 MNHNS, CDR2 SASEGT. CDR3 sequence (DNA): TGTGCCAGCAGTGTCCCGGCGGGGATCGGCACAGATACGCAGTATTTT. Amino acid sequence: CASSVPAGIGTDTQYF.

J is TRBJ1-4 and V is TRBV6-5; 8 bases fit TRBD1. This CDR3 region has 13 residues. Germline CDR1 is MNHEY and CDR2 is SVGAGI. Unmatched junction bases numbered 4, after V lost 6 bases and J lost 7 bases. CDR3 in DNA: TGTGCCAGCAGACAGGGGGGGTCTGAAAAACTGTTTTTT. Residues: CASRQGGSEKLFF.